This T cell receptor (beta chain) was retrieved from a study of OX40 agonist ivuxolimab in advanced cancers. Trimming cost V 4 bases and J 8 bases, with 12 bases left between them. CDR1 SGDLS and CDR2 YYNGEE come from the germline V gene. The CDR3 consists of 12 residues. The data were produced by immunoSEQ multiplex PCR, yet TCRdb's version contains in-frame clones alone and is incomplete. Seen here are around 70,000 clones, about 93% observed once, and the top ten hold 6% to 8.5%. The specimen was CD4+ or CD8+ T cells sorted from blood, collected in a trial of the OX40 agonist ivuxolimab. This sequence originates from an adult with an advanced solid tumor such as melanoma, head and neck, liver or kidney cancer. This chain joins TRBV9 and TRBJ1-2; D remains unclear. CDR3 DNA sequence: TGTGCCAGCAGCCCTGAACCCGGGGGCTACACCTTC. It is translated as CASSPEPGGYTF.